This TCR beta chain was identified during a study of T-cell reconstitution after alpha-beta-depleted transplantation in children listed by TCRdb under 2016. At the level of the whole study: Using TCR repertoire profiling, the study followed T-cell immune reconstitution in a quantitative way in children after TCRalphabeta/CD19-depleted allogeneic hematopoietic cell transplantation.

Libraries were constructed by PCR. For sequencing, an Illumina HiSeq 2500 was employed. TCR library preparation used molecular barcoding, with unique molecular identifiers applied to normalize quantification of the TCRbeta repertoire. The public reads were reanalyzed by TCRdb: fastp trimming at Q25, MiXCR alignment, in-frame beta chains only. Here each entry gathers all rows of one CDR3 protein and keeps the most common genes and DNA. The sample has hundreds of thousands of distinct CDR3 sequences on record, 16% of them singletons. The ten largest clonotypes hold approximately 1% of the sample. This clonotype was detected many times. Its binding antigen is unknown. The input lacks base qualities; no much larger clone sits a single base away. Counted from cysteine to phenylalanine, this CDR3 has 12 amino acids. Only CDR3 DNA remains: 36 bases, in frame from the first base. The V end loses 3 bases and the J end loses 7 bases, and a stretch of 12 bases separates them. CDR1 DFQATT and CDR2 SNEGSKA were looked up in the germline V gene (reference sequence).

This specimen was PBMCs from the stem cell graft donor, taken from the stem cell graft. This TCR derives from a human donor who donated a stem cell graft to a child with acute myeloid leukemia. The chain is made from TRBV20-1 and TRBJ2-5; a weak D assignment points to TRBD2 (6 bases agree). The DNA reads TGCAGTGCTAGTACTAGCCCAGGGACCCAGTACTTC. Its translation is CSASTSPGTQYF.